Detailed here is one T cell receptor (beta chain). Antigen unknown. This entry is derived from a study of circulating tumor DNA in untreated peripheral T-cell lymphoma. Notes on the study in general: Tumor-specific clonotypes: identified in about 80% of patients, 85% to 90% of baseline tissues.

This tumor tissue came from a pretreatment baseline collection. The repertoire was sequenced with immunoSEQ multiplex PCR; TCRdb's copy has only in-frame clones and lacks some. The sample records around 6,600 clones, about 60% being singletons. V was pared by 3 bases and J by 3 bases, with 5 bases of the junction left unmatched. Per germline, CDR1 SGHDN and CDR2 FVKESK. The CDR3 has 15 residues. The TCR originated in a human donor with peripheral T-cell lymphoma. This chain connects TRBV14 to TRBJ1-1, with 9 bases fitting TRBD1. Sequenced: tumor tissue. CDR3: CASSQHRGLDTEAFF. CDR3 sequence (DNA): TGTGCCAGCAGCCAGCACAGGGGGCTAGACACTGAAGCTTTCTTT.